The table lists the clone carrying this T cell receptor (beta chain) with many counts. This entry belongs to a study of T-cell reconstitution after alpha-beta-depleted transplantation in children. Library preparation (for TCRbeta) was performed with unique molecular identifiers. TCRdb fed the PCR reads into MiXCR, producing one record per CDR3 protein. Found here are roughly 89,000 distinct CDR3 sequences, more than 10% of them singletons; the top ten hold 11% to 15%. The germline gives CDR1 DFQATT, CDR2 SNEGSKA (reference sequence). The CDR3 extends over 14 amino acids. J was trimmed by 0 bases and V by 8 bases; bases with no gene match: 7.

The chain has TRBV20-1 and TRBJ2-1, with 7 bases lining up with TRBD2. Sample: PBMCs from the stem cell graft donor, taken from the stem cell graft. This receptor was taken from a human donor who donated a stem cell graft to a child with inherited bone marrow failure. CDR3 loop: CSKSRGGSYNEQFF. The CDR3 DNA sequence: TGCAGTAAATCTCGCGGGGGCTCCTACAATGAGCAGTTCTTC.